The source of this T cell receptor beta chain is a study of CD8+ T cells in alopecia areata (dated by TCRdb to 2016 to 2018). Describing the broader study: Treated patients were enrolled in an open-label pilot trial of oral tofacitinib, 5 to 10 mg twice daily, for moderate-to-severe alopecia areata. Patients stayed on tofacitinib for 6 to 18 months and then had 6 months of follow-up off drug so that delayed response and recurrence could be assessed. Human TCRbeta sequencing covered scalp tissue and sorted CD4+ and CD8+ peripheral blood T cells from patchy and totalis/universalis alopecia areata patients and healthy controls. Scalp clonality was compared across normal scalp (n=4), patchy alopecia areata scalp (n=8), and alopecia totalis/universalis scalp (n=8). The study used high-throughput TCRbeta sequencing to examine T cell clonal expansion in alopecia areata, in both the C3H/HeJ mouse model and human patients. TCRbeta CDR3 regions were amplified by immunoSEQ multiplex PCR using 35 Vbeta forward and 13 Jbeta reverse primers. RNA was extracted with the PAXgene miRNA kit for fixed scalp, the miRNeasy kit for PBMCs, and the RNeasy kit for mouse skin. In treated patients, disease severity was measured using the SALT score, which gives the percentage of scalp surface area affected. Tofacitinib-treated patients had biopsies at baseline and at 4 and 24 weeks of treatment, with a later scalp biopsy in several patients. On the study overall, not on this receptor specifically: Scalp clonality and the number of expanded CD8+ clones among the top 100 scalp clones were significantly decreased by tofacitinib. Many expanded lesional clones persisted in scalp and blood during tofacitinib treatment, which may partly explain relapse after stopping treatment. Because the treated cohort was small and had only one nonresponder, larger studies are needed to examine links between baseline CD8+ expansion and response. Unlike mouse skin, where gammadelta T cells dominate, normal human skin contains resident alphabeta T cells that get sequenced too, which complicates analysis of the scalp TCR repertoire. Compared with mice, TCR sequences shared between patients were less clear, possibly partly because of HLA diversity across the patient population. Higher clonality and more expanded CD8+ clones were observed in lesional scalp than in normal scalp, particularly in alopecia totalis/universalis, a finding suggestive of antigenic drive.

The sample's treatment or condition, from its label and the paper: oral pan-JAK inhibitor, 5-10 mg twice daily. Lesional scalp punch biopsies and peripheral blood were obtained from alopecia areata patients. PBMCs were isolated by density centrifugation and stained for CD3, CD4 and CD8, and CD4+ and CD8+ T cells were sorted on a FACSAria. Library preparation was by the immunoSEQ multiplex PCR assay. RNA was extracted from all samples and reverse transcribed into cDNA as template for TCR sequencing. First-strand cDNA was synthesized using SuperScript III with a 2:1 mix of oligo-dT and random hexamers. A synthetic immune receptor repertoire was used to assess amplification bias, and residual bias was removed computationally. The original pipeline was this. Raw reads were preprocessed to remove errors, and CDR3 was defined by IMGT conventions from the conserved cysteine to phenylalanine. To get clonality, Shannon entropy was normalized by log2 of the number of productive unique TCRs and the result was subtracted from 1. Whether each scalp clone was CD4 or CD8 was inferred by checking scalp TCRbeta sequences against the CD4 and CD8 repertoires from sorted blood. TCRdb carries this immuneACCESS record with in-frame sequences only. Its versions omit some clonotypes, under half of them owing to an unresolved V gene in the studies checked, with the rest unexplained. V, J and clone size are taken as reported in that table, and D and trimming were inferred from the DNA itself. In all, the sample holds fewer than 110,000 clones, and 55% to 75% of those were seen once. Around 15% of the sample belongs to the ten largest clones.

The table lists this clone with a count of one. Its antigen is currently not known. Base qualities are not recorded, but no much larger clone differs from it by a single base. V is reduced by 0 bases and J by 2 bases, leaving a spacing of 5 bases between them. The germline V gene encodes CDR1 MGHRA and CDR2 YSYEKL. The CDR3 measures 14 amino acids from cysteine to phenylalanine. Only the CDR3 portion is preserved as DNA: 42 bases, with reading frame beginning at the first base. The rearrangement joined TRBV4-1 to TRBJ1-5, with no D gene named confidently. The TCR sequence derives from a human donor with alopecia areata. Sequencing was performed on CD8+ T cells sorted from blood, taken around week 55, from a patient treated with tofacitinib. The sequence in DNA is TGCGCCAGCAGCCAAGAAACGGGCAATCAGCCCCAGCATTTT. Translated, it reads CASSQETGNQPQHF.